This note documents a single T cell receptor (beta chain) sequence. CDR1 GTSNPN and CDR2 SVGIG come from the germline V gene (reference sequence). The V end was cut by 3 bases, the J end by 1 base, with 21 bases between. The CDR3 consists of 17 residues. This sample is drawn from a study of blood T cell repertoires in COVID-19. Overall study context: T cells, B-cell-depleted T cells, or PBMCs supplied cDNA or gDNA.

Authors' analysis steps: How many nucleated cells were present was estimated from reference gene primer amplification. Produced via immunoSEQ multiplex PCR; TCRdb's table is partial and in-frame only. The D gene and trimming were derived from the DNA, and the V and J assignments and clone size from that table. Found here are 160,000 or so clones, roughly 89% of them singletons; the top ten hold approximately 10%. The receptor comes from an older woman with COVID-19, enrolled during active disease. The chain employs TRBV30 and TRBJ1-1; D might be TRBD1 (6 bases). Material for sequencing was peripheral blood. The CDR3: CAWRRPGHLTRNTEAFF. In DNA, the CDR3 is TGTGCCTGGAGGCGGCCGGGACATCTTACCAGGAACACTGAAGCTTTCTTT.